Following are 8 T cell receptor beta chains from one sample sequenced in a study of cytomegalovirus exposure and HLA in healthy donors. The PCR had 60 Vbeta and 13 Jbeta primers. TCRdb's table, derived via immunoSEQ multiplex PCR, lists solely in-frame clones and lacks some. The table includes some 270,000 clones, about four fifths detected once. Material: PBMCs. The receptors stem from a girl aged 2-10 years in good health and CMV-seronegative.

This clone turned up a few times. The rearrangement joins TRBV4-1 to TRBJ2-4; 10 bases line up with TRBD2. The CDR3 is 18 residues long. Germline values: CDR1 MGHRA, CDR2 YSYEKL. V lost 1 base, J lost 4 bases, and 10 bases stayed unmatched. CDR3 coding DNA: TGCGCCAGCAGCCAAGGGGGGCAAGCGGGGGGGAATAAAAACATTCAGTACTTC. This codes for CASSQGGQAGGNKNIQYF.

The chain is built from TRBV5-8 and TRBJ1-5; D is perhaps TRBD1 (5 bases). The CDR3 is 13 amino acids. The V end lost 4 bases, the J end lost 3 bases, and 8 bases lay between the germline ends. Per germline, CDR1 SGHTS and CDR2 YDEGEE. The CDR3 nucleotides are TGTGCCAGCAGCCGGGACTTCAATCAGCCCCAGCATTTT. Its translation: CASSRDFNQPQHF.

This chain connects TRBV13 to TRBJ2-5, with D perhaps matching TRBD1 (6 bases). This CDR3 has 16 amino acids. V lost 5 bases, J lost 5 bases, and 21 bases lay in between. Germline V lookup: CDR1 PRHDT, CDR2 FYEKMQ (reference sequence). In nucleotides, the CDR3 is TGTGCCAGCAGCCGCTTGGCGAAGGGGGTTGGGGAGACCCAGTACTTC. Protein sequence: CASSRLAKGVGETQYF. The full variable domain, its missing parts supplied by reference TRBV13 and TRBJ2-5, is AAGVIQSPRHLIKEKRETATLKCYPIPRHDTVYWYQQGPGQDPQFLISFYEKMQSDKGSIPDRFSAQQFSDYHSELNMSSLELGDSALYFCASSRLAKGVGETQYFGPGTRLLVL.

This chain uses TRBV11-2 with TRBJ2-5; maybe TRBD2 (5 bases). V lost 3 bases and J lost 7, with 9 bases in between. CDR1 is SGHAT, CDR2 FQNNGV, per germline. CDR3 length equals 12 residues. CDR3 nucleotides: TGTGCCAGCAGCTTGGGAGCCGGGACCCAGTACTTC. It codes for CASSLGAGTQYF.

The rearrangement joins TRBV4-1 to TRBJ1-1, with 9 bases aligning to TRBD1. The CDR3 totals 14 residues. CDR1 MGHRA and CDR2 YSYEKL come from the germline V gene. J gave up 0 bases and V 10 bases, and 6 bases lay outside the gene matches. The CDR3 DNA reads TGCGCCACCCAGGGACAGGGAGTGAACACTGAAGCTTTCTTT. Its protein product is CATQGQGVNTEAFF.

V and J are TRBV2 and TRBJ1-2; D call uncertain. Deletions cut 6 bases from V and 5 bases from J, with 7 bases between. Germline V gives CDR1 SNHLY, CDR2 FYNNEI. CDR3 size: 11 residues. The CDR3 coding sequence is TGTGCCAGCAGAGAGGCTTATGGCTACACCTTC. Translation gives CASREAYGYTF.

The chain recombines TRBV7-6 with TRBJ2-7; TRBD1 matches at 9 bases. Germline V gene lookup returns CDR1 SGHVS and CDR2 FNYEAQ. Trimming at V came to 2 bases and at J to 7 bases, leaving 12 bases not matched to a gene. The CDR3 is 16 amino acids. CDR3 coding DNA: TGTGCCAGCAGCTTAAGACCCGGGACAGGGTATCTGGAGCAGTACTTC. It encodes CASSLRPGTGYLEQYF. Using reference TRBV7-6 and TRBJ2-7 for the parts outside the CDR3, the full variable domain is GAGVSQSPRYKVTKRGQDVALRCDPISGHVSLYWYRQALGQGPEFLTYFNYEAQQDKSGLPNDRFSAERPEGSISTLTIQRTEQRDSAMYRCASSLRPGTGYLEQYFGPGTRLTVT.

J is TRBJ2-3 and V is TRBV2; 15 nucleotides agree with TRBD2. Per the germline V gene, CDR1 is SNHLY and CDR2 is FYNNEI. V was pared by 4 bases and J by 2 bases, with 4 bases of the junction left unmatched. This CDR3 has 17 residues. CDR3 protein: CASSGTSGGAVTDTQYF. In nucleotides, the CDR3 is TGTGCCAGCAGTGGGACTAGCGGGGGGGCTGTCACAGATACGCAGTATTTT.